This T cell receptor (beta chain) was found in a study of blood T cells in healthy people across ages. This CDR3 contains 18 residues. Germline CDR1 MNHEY, CDR2 SMNVEV (reference sequence). V was cut by 5 bases and J by 2 bases, with 23 bases left in between. A J-beta primer mix and a sample-barcoded 5' primer were used in a second PCR of about 7 to 12 cycles. MiXCR was run by TCRdb on the 5' RACE reads, yielding one entry per CDR3 protein. The sample shows 1.8 million or so distinct CDR3 sequences, about two fifths of them seen only once. This clonotype was detected only a few times. Its antigen is as yet unknown. Donors gave ten milliliters of peripheral blood apiece. Every sample gave at least 5.5 micrograms of total RNA when it was extracted. Findings and limits, study-wide: Underestimates were what the diversity estimates from one million T cells were considered to be. Unknown donor CMV status possibly confounded expanded clonotype changes.

The chain links TRBV27 to TRBJ2-3; D is uncertain. The sequenced sample consisted of blood. This receptor was obtained from a human donor in good health. The CDR3 coding sequence is TGTGCCAGCAGTCCTGTTGCGCCCACACCTACATTCACAGATACGCAGTATTTT. Its translation is CASSPVAPTPTFTDTQYF.